These 22 T cell receptor beta chains originate from one sample sequenced in a study of blood T cells in healthy people across ages. A second about 7 to 11 cycle PCR used barcoded and J-beta primers. Via MiXCR, TCRdb re-called the 5' RACE reads, giving one row per CDR3 protein. Among about 800,000 distinct CDR3 sequences listed, more than 45% were seen once. Sequencing used blood. These receptors were collected from a man in his thirties or forties in good health.

V usage is TRBV7-8 and J usage is TRBJ2-1, with 10 positions matching TRBD2. This CDR3 is 17 amino acids long. Per germline, CDR1 SGHVS and CDR2 FQNEAQ. J gave up 5 bases and V 1 base, and 8 bases lay outside the gene matches. The CDR3 is CASSLGRLAGNNNEQFF. Written as DNA, the CDR3 is TGTGCCAGCAGCTTAGGCAGACTAGCGGGTAATAACAATGAGCAGTTCTTC.

V and J are TRBV7-2 and TRBJ1-4, with 10 bases lining up with TRBD1. Germline V lookup: CDR1 SGHTA, CDR2 FQGNSA. V shed 4 bases and J 7 bases; nucleotides not matched to a gene: 9. The CDR3 consists of 16 residues. CDR3 amino acids: CASSSRQGAGVEKLFF. The CDR3 DNA is TGTGCCAGCAGCTCGCGACAGGGGGCGGGAGTTGAAAAACTGTTTTTT. Full variable domain (rest looked up from reference TRBV7-2 and TRBJ1-4): GAGVSQSPSNKVTEKGKDVELRCDPISGHTALYWYRQSLGQGLEFLIYFQGNSAPDKSGLPSDRFSAERTGGSVSTLTIQRTQQEDSAVYLCASSSRQGAGVEKLFFGSGTQLSVL.

V and J are TRBV28 and TRBJ2-6; D remains ambiguous. This CDR3 is built from 14 residues. V was shortened by 6 bases and J by 0 bases, with 6 bases between the two germline ends. CDR1 is MDHEN and CDR2 is SYDVKM in the germline V gene. CDR3 loop: CASRFTSGANVLTF. For the CDR3, the DNA is TGTGCCAGCAGATTTACCTCTGGGGCCAACGTCCTGACTTTC.

V is TRBV28 and J is TRBJ1-4; perhaps TRBD1 as D (6 bases). CDR1 is MDHEN, CDR2 SYDVKM, per germline. This CDR3 comprises 14 residues. Trimming took 10 bases from V and 10 from J, leaving 22 bases between them. CDR3 sequence: CATSKGGGDGKLFF. The CDR3 DNA reads TGTGCCACGTCGAAGGGGGGGGGAGATGGAAAACTGTTTTTT.

The V and J genes are TRBV27 and TRBJ2-5; D unclear. V lost 5 bases to trimming and J lost 0 bases, with 7 bases between them. There are 13 residues in the CDR3. CDR1 MNHEY and CDR2 SMNVEV come from the germline V gene (reference sequence). The chain's CDR3 is CASSPQHQETQYF. CDR3 sequence (DNA): TGTGCCAGCAGTCCCCAGCACCAAGAGACCCAGTACTTC.

The rearrangement uses TRBV4-3 and TRBJ2-5; D ambiguous. The V gene lost 0 bases and the J gene lost 9 bases, with 14 bases spanning the gap. This CDR3 contains 14 residues. Germline V CDR1 and CDR2: LGHNA, YSLEER. CDR3 sequence reads: CASSQDGSWSAQYF. The CDR3 DNA follows: TGCGCCAGCAGCCAAGATGGCAGTTGGTCGGCCCAGTACTTC.

This clonotype has a handful of counts. The chain recombines TRBV3-1 with TRBJ2-7; D is possibly TRBD2 (5 bases). V was clipped by 6 bases and J by 2 bases, with 11 bases between them. The CDR3 extends over 13 amino acids. Germline V gene lookup returns CDR1 LGHDT and CDR2 YNNKEL (reference sequence). The CDR3 sequence: CASRPGVPYEQYF. The CDR3 DNA follows: TGTGCCAGCAGGCCCGGGGTCCCCTACGAGCAGTACTTC.

The rearrangement links TRBV29-1 to TRBJ2-7; a weak D match, TRBD2 (6 bases). V lost 6 bases and J lost 1, with 13 bases in between. Germline-derived CDR1 and CDR2 are SQVTM and ANQGSEA. The CDR3 runs to 13 residues. The CDR3 sequence: CSVRDSRSYEQYF. In DNA, the CDR3 is TGCAGCGTGCGGGACTCACGGTCCTACGAGCAGTACTTC.

This chain links TRBV20-1 with TRBJ2-3; D possibly corresponds to TRBD2 (7 bases). There are 15 residues in the CDR3. CDR1 is DFQATT and CDR2 is SNEGSKA in the germline V gene (reference sequence). The V end lost 4 bases, the J end lost 1 base, and 15 bases lay between the germline ends. CDR3 in DNA: TGCAGTGCTACCGCCTTAGGGGGGGGCACAGATACGCAGTATTTT. Amino acids: CSATALGGGTDTQYF.

This chain's CDR3 is CSASPTPSYNEQFF. Here the CDR3 DNA reads TGCAGTGCTAGCCCTACCCCCTCCTACAATGAGCAGTTCTTC. V is TRBV20-1 and J is TRBJ2-1; no firm D call. This CDR3 is built from 14 residues. Between the trimmed V and J ends, which lost 3 bases and 0 bases, there was a span of 9 bases. Germline V CDR1 and CDR2: DFQATT, SNEGSKA (reference sequence).

The J gene is TRBJ2-7, the V gene TRBV28; D is uncertain. CDR1 and CDR2 (germline): MDHEN, SYDVKM. The V and J ends lost 4 bases and 3 bases respectively, with 13 bases between them. The CDR3 consists of 14 residues. DNA for the CDR3: TGTGCCAGCAGTTATTCCGGTCTAGGCTACGAGCAGTACTTC. It codes for CASSYSGLGYEQYF.

The chain couples TRBV5-1 to TRBJ1-2; no firm D call. The CDR3 is 15 residues long. V lost 1 base, J lost 2 bases, and 12 bases lay in between. Germline-derived CDR1 and CDR2 are SGHRS and YFSETQ. The CDR3 DNA follows: TGCGCCAGCAGCTTGAAGTCGGCCAGCAACTATGGCTACACCTTC. Translation gives CASSLKSASNYGYTF. The full variable domain, rest sourced from reference TRBV5-1 and TRBJ1-2, is KAGVTQTPRYLIKTRGQQVTLSCSPISGHRSVSWYQQTPGQGLQFLFEYFSETQRNKGNFPGRFSGRQFSNSRSEMNVSTLELGDSALYLCASSLKSASNYGYTFGSGTRLTVV.

Of note for this clonotype: Compared with germline, one end of the junction differs, possibly owing to a read error. The V and J genes are TRBV20-1 and TRBJ1-2; 11 bases are shared with TRBD1. The germline V gene has CDR1 DFQATT and CDR2 SNEGSKA (reference sequence). The length of the CDR3 is 16 residues. CDR3 nucleotide sequence: TGCAGTGCTAGCGGGACAGGGGGTGAATCGAGCTATGGCTACACCTTT. Residues: CSASGTGGESSYGYTF.

The chain links TRBV27 to TRBJ1-6, with D possibly being TRBD1 (5 bases). The CDR3 runs 16 residues. Trimming stripped 8 bases from V and 3 bases from J, with 17 bases between. Looked up from germline, CDR1 is MNHEY and CDR2 is SMNVEV (reference sequence). CDR3 sequence: CASSVLGELYNSPLHF. CDR3 DNA: TGTGCCAGCTCCGTCTTGGGGGAGCTCTATAATTCACCCCTCCACTTT.

The table lists this clonotype with a few counts. The chain recombines TRBV29-1 with TRBJ1-5, with a weak D call TRBD1 (6 bases). V dropped 7 bases and J dropped 3 bases, with 10 bases sitting between them. CDR3 length equals 12 residues. The germline CDR1 and CDR2 sequences are SQVTM and ANQGSEA. The CDR3 nucleotides are TGCAGCGCCGGGGGCTTCAATCAGCCCCAGCATTTT. As protein: CSAGGFNQPQHF.

This chain links TRBV5-1 with TRBJ2-3, with 10 positions matching TRBD2. The CDR3 extends over 16 amino acids. V gave up 2 bases and J gave up 2 bases; unmatched junction bases: 5. The germline gives CDR1 SGHRS, CDR2 YFSETQ. The CDR3 DNA reads as TGCGCCAGCAGCTTTTTAGCGGGGGGAGTCACAGATACGCAGTATTTT. It encodes CASSFLAGGVTDTQYF. Combining the CDR3 with reference TRBV5-1 and TRBJ2-3 gives the whole variable domain KAGVTQTPRYLIKTRGQQVTLSCSPISGHRSVSWYQQTPGQGLQFLFEYFSETQRNKGNFPGRFSGRQFSNSRSEMNVSTLELGDSALYLCASSFLAGGVTDTQYFGPGTRLTVL.

This sequence joins TRBV12-3 or TRBV12-4 and TRBJ1-1, with no clear D. The CDR3 loop spans 13 amino acids. V was shortened by 3 bases and J by 2 bases, with 7 bases between the two germline ends. The CDR3 is CASSFWVNTEAFF. The CDR3, as DNA: TGTGCCAGCAGTTTCTGGGTTAACACTGAAGCTTTCTTT.

This sequence joins TRBV5-1 and TRBJ2-1; 9 bases align to TRBD1. The DNA end favors TRBJ2-7, so the J call may be wrong. The CDR3 is made up of 13 amino acids. Germline V CDR1 and CDR2: SGHRS, YFSETQ. The CDR3 DNA sequence: TGCGCCAGCCACAGGACAGGGGACAATGAGCAGTACTTC. Translation gives CASHRTGDNEQYF.

The chain combines TRBV5-1 with TRBJ2-4; no definite D call. Matching the DNA end better, TRBJ2-7 makes the J call doubtful. The CDR3 covers 14 residues. Germline loops: CDR1 SGHRS, CDR2 YFSETQ. CDR3 amino acids: CASSLGREHGEQYF. In DNA, the CDR3 is TGCGCCAGCAGCTTGGGGCGAGAGCACGGCGAGCAGTACTTC.

V and J are TRBV6-5 and TRBJ2-5; either TRBD1 or TRBD2 may fit D (6 bases each). The germline V gene encodes CDR1 MNHEY and CDR2 SVGAGI. Trimming took 8 bases from V and 5 from J, leaving 15 bases between them. This CDR3 spans 13 amino acids. The CDR3 sequence is CASEGGEKETQYF. The CDR3 DNA sequence: TGTGCCAGCGAGGGGGGAGAAAAGGAGACCCAGTACTTC.

This clonotype was counted a single time. The rearrangement joins TRBV2 to TRBJ2-7, with a weak D call TRBD2 (6 bases). Per the germline V gene, CDR1 is SNHLY and CDR2 is FYNNEI. The CDR3 is 14 amino acids. Trimming stripped 11 bases from V and 5 bases from J, with 22 bases between. The CDR3 coding sequence is TGTGCCTTGGGCGGTGGGGGAGGTCGGCACGAGCAGTACTTC. It translates to CALGGGGGRHEQYF.

The chain employs TRBV6-5 and TRBJ2-3; no firm D call. Germline loops: CDR1 MNHEY, CDR2 SVGAGI. Deletions cut 7 bases from V and 0 bases from J, with 11 bases between. The CDR3 extends over 14 amino acids. The CDR3: CASNPQMSTDTQYF. For the CDR3, the DNA is TGTGCCAGCAACCCTCAAATGAGCACAGATACGCAGTATTTT.